These 22 T cell receptor beta chains originate from one sample sequenced in a study of CD8+CD57+ T cells in acquired aplastic anemia. The template for TCR beta VDJ and CDR3 sequence profiling was genomic DNA. TCRdb reprocessed the reads via MiXCR and lists one record per CDR3 protein. This table holds 100,000 to 130,000 distinct CDR3 sequences, 51% found once. Sequencing used sorted CD4+, CD8+, or CD8+CD57+ T cells (not recorded which) from PBMCs. Receptor source: a human donor in good health, serving as a control.

A word on this clonotype: Germline is not matched at one junction end, which may reflect a read error. This chain joins TRBV7-2 and TRBJ2-2, with D perhaps TRBD1 (6 bases). CDR1 is SGHTA, CDR2 FQGNSA, per germline. The CDR3 contains 9 residues. The CDR3: CASSEIQGF. The CDR3 bases are TGTGCCAGCAGCGAAATACAGGGTTTT.

This clonotype was seen a handful of times. This chain uses TRBV15 with TRBJ2-7, with 10 bases identical to TRBD2. V trimming: 1 base; J trimming: 2 bases; junction bases outside the gene matches: 5. The CDR3 length is 16 residues. The V gene's germline CDR1 is LNHNV and CDR2 YYDKDF (reference sequence). The CDR3 DNA reads TGTGCCACCAGCAGAGGGCGGACTAGCGGTACCTACGAGCAGTACTTC. Its translation: CATSRGRTSGTYEQYF.

The chain employs TRBV7-3 and TRBJ2-7; 10 positions agree with TRBD2. The CDR3 has 13 residues. The V gene's germline CDR1 is SGHTA and CDR2 FQGTGA. The ends lost 8 bases at V and 2 bases at J; junction bases unmatched: 3. The CDR3 spells CASSSGGTYEQYF. The CDR3 DNA reads as TGTGCCAGCTCTAGCGGGGGCACCTACGAGCAGTACTTC.

The genes are TRBV7-6 and TRBJ1-5; D is uncertain. Germline V gives CDR1 SGHVS, CDR2 FNYEAQ. V gave up 1 base and J gave up 5 bases, with 6 bases separating them. This CDR3 has 13 residues. Here the CDR3 DNA reads TGTGCCAGCAGCTTAGGCCAGGATCAGCCCCAGCATTTT. Its protein is CASSLGQDQPQHF.

In this sample, this clonotype turned up a few times. The V call is TRBV4-3, the J call TRBJ1-6; 7 nucleotides match TRBD1. J gave up 0 bases and V 2 bases, and 1 base lay outside the gene matches. CDR3 length: 16 residues. CDR1 is LGHNA, CDR2 YSLEER, per germline. CDR3 sequence: CASSQNRGSYNSPLHF. CDR3 DNA: TGCGCCAGCAGCCAAAACAGGGGCTCCTATAATTCACCCCTCCACTTT.

This clonotype was observed many times. V gene TRBV30 combines with J gene TRBJ2-7, with a weak D call TRBD2 (6 bases). Germline CDR1 GTSNPN, CDR2 SVGIG (reference sequence). This CDR3 contains 13 residues. The germline V and J ends were trimmed by 4 bases and 1 base, with 11 bases remaining between them. CDR3 sequence reads: CAWTSGRSYEQYF. In nucleotides, the CDR3 is TGTGCCTGGACTTCAGGGAGGTCCTACGAGCAGTACTTC.

This rearrangement joins TRBV2 to TRBJ1-1; D possibly corresponds to TRBD1 (5 bases). V lost 7 bases and J 1 base, leaving 10 bases between the germline ends. The CDR3 length is 13 residues. Germline V CDR1 and CDR2: SNHLY, FYNNEI. In DNA, the CDR3 is TGTGCCAGCATGCTGGGGGGGAACACTGAAGCTTTCTTT. Translating gives CASMLGGNTEAFF. The full variable domain, its missing parts supplied by reference TRBV2 and TRBJ1-1, is EPEVTQTPSHQVTQMGQEVILRCVPISNHLYFYWYRQILGQKVEFLVSFYNNEISEKSEIFDDQFSVERPDGSNFTLKIRSTKLEDSAMYFCASMLGGNTEAFFGQGTRLTVV.

The chain couples TRBV20-1 to TRBJ1-6; D perhaps matches TRBD1 (6 bases). The V gene lost 0 bases and the J gene lost 8 bases, with 17 bases spanning the gap. CDR3 size: 16 residues. Germline CDR1 DFQATT, CDR2 SNEGSKA (reference sequence). This CDR3 reads CSARDIGTGPYSPLHF. In DNA, the CDR3 is TGCAGTGCTAGAGATATAGGCACAGGGCCTTATTCACCCCTCCACTTT.

J is TRBJ2-1 and V is TRBV7-2, with D perhaps matching TRBD1 or TRBD2 (6 bases each). Trimming cost V 9 bases and J 8 bases, with 14 bases left between them. The CDR3 is 12 residues long. In germline, CDR1 is SGHTA, CDR2 FQGNSA. The chain's CDR3 is CARSAGGHEQFF. The CDR3 bases are TGTGCCAGGTCGGCCGGGGGCCATGAGCAGTTCTTC.

The V and J genes are TRBV2 and TRBJ2-7, with D uncertain. Germline loops: CDR1 SNHLY, CDR2 FYNNEI. V shed 6 bases and J shed 7 bases, with 13 bases lying between them. The CDR3 spans 12 residues. The CDR3 DNA reads TGTGCCAGCAGGACTTTCGACGGGGAGCAGTACTTC. Translation: CASRTFDGEQYF.

The CDR3 DNA is TGTGCCAGTAGTACGGCCAGCAGGGGAAGATGGCATGAGCAGTTCTTC. Protein: CASSTASRGRWHEQFF. This sequence joins TRBV19 and TRBJ2-1; a weak D match, TRBD1 (6 bases). The CDR3 sequence is 16 residues long. Trimming cost V 4 bases and J 8 bases, with 21 bases left between them. Germline loops: CDR1 LNHDA, CDR2 SQIVND (reference sequence).

CDR3 in amino acids: CASSDGTGNPTGYTF. The CDR3 DNA reads TGTGCCAGCAGCGACGGGACAGGGAATCCTACTGGCTACACCTTC. The V gene is TRBV9, the J gene TRBJ1-2; 9 bases are shared with TRBD1. Per germline, CDR1 SGDLS and CDR2 YYNGEE. CDR3 length equals 15 residues. With 3 bases clipped from V and 7 bases from J, the junction kept 10 bases outside the gene matches.

V and J are TRBV20-1 and TRBJ2-5; D might be TRBD1 (5 bases). The CDR3 length is 15 residues. CDR1 and CDR2 (germline): DFQATT, SNEGSKA (reference sequence). V was pared by 1 base and J by 1 base, with 13 bases between. In nucleotides, the CDR3 is TGCAGTGCTAGAGCGATTGCGGACACCCAAGAGACCCAGTACTTC. Translated: CSARAIADTQETQYF.

There are many counts of this clonotype. The chain combines TRBV9 with TRBJ1-2, with no clear D. Looked up from germline, CDR1 is SGDLS and CDR2 is YYNGEE. The CDR3 totals 14 residues. Trimming removed 3 bases from V and 2 bases from J, with 11 bases in between. The DNA for the CDR3 is TGTGCCAGCAGCGGAAACCCCTTCAACTATGGCTACACCTTC. It is translated as CASSGNPFNYGYTF.

The chain employs TRBV29-1 and TRBJ2-2, with 7 nucleotides matching TRBD2. The CDR3 spans 14 residues. CDR1 is SQVTM, CDR2 ANQGSEA, per germline. V lost 1 base and J lost 2; bases outside the gene matches: 1. In nucleotides, the CDR3 is TGCAGCGTTGAAGGGGGACTAAACACCGGGGAGCTGTTTTTT. Protein: CSVEGGLNTGELFF.

This clonotype was picked up one time. The rearrangement joins TRBV12-3 or TRBV12-4 to TRBJ1-5, with D hard to call. Trimming stripped 5 bases from V and 3 bases from J, with 11 bases between. The CDR3 is 14 residues long. The CDR3 reads CASSERTDNQPQHF. The CDR3, as DNA: TGTGCCAGCAGTGAACGAACAGACAATCAGCCCCAGCATTTT.

The rearrangement joins TRBV24-1 to TRBJ2-5; no clear D. The germline V gene encodes CDR1 KGHDR and CDR2 SFDVKD. This CDR3 has 13 amino acids. V was pared by 3 bases and J by 5 bases, with 9 bases between. The CDR3 coding sequence is TGTGCCACCAGTGATCCACTCGATGAGACCCAGTACTTC. It yields the protein CATSDPLDETQYF.

This clonotype was recorded many times. The rearrangement uses TRBV6-5 and TRBJ1-2; 7 nucleotides agree with TRBD1. The trim removed 0 bases at V and 6 bases at J, leaving 7 bases unmatched. In germline, CDR1 is MNHEY, CDR2 SVGAGI. The CDR3 has 15 amino acids. The CDR3 coding sequence is TGTGCCAGCAGTTACTCGAAGCCGACAGGGAATGGCTACACCTTC. The encoded protein is CASSYSKPTGNGYTF.

V gene TRBV2 combines with J gene TRBJ2-7, with D maybe TRBD2 (6 bases). Germline V gives CDR1 SNHLY, CDR2 FYNNEI. V was pared by 8 bases and J by 3 bases, with 11 bases between. CDR3 length: 12 residues. The CDR3 region is CASGDSFYEQYV. The DNA of the CDR3 is TGTGCCAGCGGGGACTCCTTCTACGAGCAGTACGTC.

V and J are TRBV7-4 and TRBJ2-1, with TRBD1 identical over 10 bases. This CDR3 comprises 14 residues. Per germline, CDR1 SGHVT and CDR2 SQSDAQ. With 4 bases clipped from V and 6 bases from J, the junction kept 3 bases outside the gene matches. The CDR3 DNA reads as TGTGCCAGCAGCTGGGGGACAGGGGTCAATGAGCAGTTCTTC. Amino acid sequence: CASSWGTGVNEQFF.

This clonotype was counted once. This rearrangement joins TRBV7-2 to TRBJ1-2; 8 nucleotides agree with TRBD1. The length of the CDR3 is 15 residues. Per germline, CDR1 SGHTA and CDR2 FQGNSA. V was clipped by 4 bases and J by 7 bases; unmatched bases: 11. This CDR3 reads CASSSNRGSGAGYTF. CDR3 nucleotide sequence: TGTGCCAGCAGCTCGAACAGGGGGTCCGGAGCTGGCTACACCTTC.

This clonotype has at least ten counts. The chain is built from TRBV5-8 and TRBJ2-3; tentatively, D is TRBD1 (5 bases). V was shortened by 2 bases and J by 1 base, with 8 bases between the two germline ends. The CDR3 is 14 residues long. Germline V gene data show CDR1 as SGHTS and CDR2 as YDEGEE. The CDR3 reads CASSFRDGTDTQYF. CDR3 nucleotide sequence: TGTGCCAGCAGCTTCAGGGATGGCACAGATACGCAGTATTTT.